These 14 T cell receptor beta chains were sequenced from one sample in a study of blood T cell repertoires in COVID-19. Libraries were prepared by immunoSEQ multiplex PCR; TCRdb keeps only in-frame clonotypes and omits some of them. The table has under 250,000 clones, 79% seen once; the top ten hold roughly 5.7%. Input material: peripheral blood. These receptors were obtained from a middle-aged woman with COVID-19, enrolled during active disease.

J is TRBJ2-1 and V is TRBV7-2, with TRBD1 identical over 11 bases. CDR1 and CDR2 from the germline V gene are SGHTA and FQGNSA. J gave up 4 bases and V 2 bases, and 4 bases lay outside the gene matches. The CDR3 is made up of 16 amino acids. For the CDR3, the DNA is TGTGCCAGCAGCTTAACCCGGGACAGGGGGTACAATGAGCAGTTCTTC. This codes for CASSLTRDRGYNEQFF.

This clone is a singleton in its sample. The chain employs TRBV30 and TRBJ1-1; D gene ambiguous. Per the germline V gene, CDR1 is GTSNPN and CDR2 is SVGIG (reference sequence). CDR3 length: 11 amino acids. The V end lost 3 bases, the J end lost 7 bases, and 9 bases lay between the germline ends. Written as DNA, the CDR3 is TGTGCCTGGAGGAGTTCTGGTGAAGCTTTCTTT. It encodes CAWRSSGEAFF. Filled out from reference TRBV30 and TRBJ1-1, the complete variable domain reads SQTIHQWPATLVQPVGSPLSLECTVEGTSNPNLYWYRQAAGRGLQLLFYSVGIGQISSEVPQNLSASRPQDRQFILSSKKLLLSDSGFYLCAWRSSGEAFFGQGTRLTVV.

The V gene is TRBV2, the J gene TRBJ1-5; D is uncertain. The CDR3 runs to 12 residues. The germline gives CDR1 SNHLY, CDR2 FYNNEI. V shed 8 bases and J shed 6 bases, with 11 bases lying between them. The CDR3 region has the DNA TGTGCCAGCCGGGTAGGATTTCAGCCCCAGCATTTT. Residues: CASRVGFQPQHF.

The genes are TRBV2 and TRBJ1-4, with D perhaps TRBD1 (5 bases). V dropped 3 bases and J dropped 10 bases, with 12 bases sitting between them. The germline V gene has CDR1 SNHLY and CDR2 FYNNEI. This CDR3 comprises 13 residues. The chain's CDR3 is CASSDGRRGKLFF. CDR3 coding DNA: TGTGCCAGCAGTGACGGGCGAAGGGGAAAACTGTTTTTT.

The chain has TRBV28 and TRBJ1-6; D possibly corresponds to TRBD1 (5 bases). This CDR3 comprises 15 residues. The V gene lost 5 bases and the J gene lost 6 bases, with 14 bases spanning the gap. The germline V gene encodes CDR1 MDHEN and CDR2 SYDVKM. The CDR3 region has the DNA TGTGCCAGCAGTCTAGCGGGACGGATTAATTCACCCCTCCACTTT. Translated: CASSLAGRINSPLHF. Using reference TRBV28 and TRBJ1-6 for the parts outside the CDR3, the full variable domain is DVKVTQSSRYLVKRTGEKVFLECVQDMDHENMFWYRQDPGLGLRLIYFSYDVKMKEKGDIPEGYSVSREKKERFSLILESASTNQTSMYLCASSLAGRINSPLHFGNGTRLTVT.

A few counts support this clone. The chain recombines TRBV10-3 with TRBJ1-2; D is possibly TRBD1 (6 bases). Trimming stripped 3 bases from V and 8 bases from J, with 13 bases between. CDR1 is ENHRY, CDR2 SYGVKD, per germline. The CDR3 covers 13 residues. CDR3 region: CAISEEQGRGYTF. DNA of the CDR3: TGTGCCATCAGTGAAGAACAGGGAAGAGGCTACACCTTC.

The CDR3 region is CASSPPGLSRETQYF. The CDR3, as DNA: TGTGCCAGCTCACCCCCTGGACTATCCCGAGAGACCCAGTACTTC. The V call is TRBV18, the J call TRBJ2-5; possible D gene TRBD2, 6 bases. The germline V gene has CDR1 KGHSH and CDR2 LQKENI. The V end lost 3 bases, the J end lost 4 bases, and 15 bases lay between the germline ends. This CDR3 has 15 amino acids.

This clone showed up just a few times. The V call is TRBV5-4, the J call TRBJ1-2; no definite D call. There are 14 residues in the CDR3. Per the germline V gene, CDR1 is SGHNT and CDR2 is YYREEE (reference sequence). Trimming pared 0 bases from V and 2 bases from J, leaving 8 bases between. The CDR3 spells CASSLAQENYGYTF. The CDR3, as DNA: TGTGCCAGCAGCTTGGCGCAGGAAAACTATGGCTACACCTTC.

This rearrangement joins TRBV5-4 to TRBJ1-1, with D perhaps TRBD1 (5 bases). V lost 1 base and J 0 bases, leaving 10 bases between the germline ends. The CDR3 consists of 15 residues. Germline loops: CDR1 SGHNT, CDR2 YYREEE (reference sequence). CDR3 in amino acids: CASSLRGLMNTEAFF. The CDR3 region has the DNA TGTGCCAGCAGCTTGCGGGGACTCATGAACACTGAAGCTTTCTTT.

The V and J genes are TRBV6-5 and TRBJ1-1; D not certain. The CDR3 covers 13 residues. CDR1 and CDR2 (germline): MNHEY, SVGAGI. V dropped 6 bases and J dropped 1 base, with 9 bases sitting between them. For the CDR3, the DNA is TGTGCCAGCAGAGACCGACAGAACACTGAAGCTTTCTTT. It yields the protein CASRDRQNTEAFF.

The CDR3: CASSQIGGSPLHF. The CDR3 DNA sequence: TGTGCCAGCAGCCAGATCGGAGGGTCACCCCTCCACTTT. V and J are TRBV3-1 (or the pseudogene TRBV3-2) and TRBJ1-6; D gene uncertain. Germline assignment: CDR1 LGHDT and CDR2 YNNKEL (reference sequence). The CDR3 runs to 13 residues. V dropped 3 bases and J dropped 10 bases, with 10 bases sitting between them.

The chain links TRBV5-1 to TRBJ2-3; 10 bases align to TRBD2. The germline V gene has CDR1 SGHRS and CDR2 YFSETQ. Unmatched junction bases numbered 11, after V lost 5 bases and J lost 5 bases. CDR3 size: 16 residues. The CDR3 DNA reads as TGCGCCAGCAGGGAGGGTACTAGCGGGACCCAAGATACGCAGTATTTT. Protein: CASREGTSGTQDTQYF.

The chain combines TRBV10-2 with TRBJ1-1; D uncertain. This CDR3 is 14 amino acids long. The V gene's germline CDR1 is WSHSY and CDR2 SAAADI. The V end was cut by 7 bases, the J end by 1 base, with 13 bases between. The CDR3 DNA follows: TGCGCCAGCATTAGACAAAACCAGAACACTGAAGCTTTCTTT. This gives the protein CASIRQNQNTEAFF.

V gene TRBV14 combines with J gene TRBJ2-4; possibly TRBD2 for D (5 bases). CDR3 size: 16 residues. With 1 base removed from V and 5 bases from J, the gap between germline ends came to 15 bases. Germline values: CDR1 SGHDN, CDR2 FVKESK. The CDR3 here is CASSQGGSDFENIQYF. CDR3 DNA sequence: TGTGCCAGCAGCCAAGGTGGATCGGACTTCGAAAACATTCAGTACTTC.